Listed below are T cell receptor beta chains from one sample, sequenced in a study of blood T cell repertoires in COVID-19. The table came from immunoSEQ multiplex PCR; TCRdb's copy has only in-frame clones and leaves some out. The sample records roughly 10,000 clones, around 91% being singletons. Specimen: peripheral blood. The receptor set was obtained from a human donor in a cohort sampled during active COVID-19. The CDR3 runs from the conserved cysteine through the conserved F or W. The D gene is left open where the match is weak. Clone size is not always given. Where it is, it says once, few, many or a class for expanded clones.

abundance	d_gene	v_gene	j_gene	len	CDR3aa	CDR3nt
-	-	TRBV2	TRBJ1-2	14	CASSQQGTLYGYTF	TGTGCCAGCAGTCAACAGGGAACTCTCTATGGCTACACCTTC
-	TRBD1	TRBV19	TRBJ1-1	14	CASSVGQGSAEAFF	TGTGCCAGTAGTGTGGGACAGGGTTCTGCTGAAGCTTTCTTT
-	-	TRBV7-3	TRBJ2-5	14	CASSPQGGQETQYF	TGTGCCAGCAGTCCTCAAGGAGGGCAAGAGACCCAGTACTTC
-	-	TRBV21-1	TRBJ1-1	14	CASSKIGKKTEAFF	TGTGCCAGCAGCAAAATCGGGAAGAAAACTGAAGCTTTCTTT
-	-	TRBV19	TRBJ2-5	15	CASSDPRGSKKTQYF	TGTGCCAGTAGTGATCCCCGGGGTTCGAAGAAGACCCAGTACTTC
-	-	TRBV19	TRBJ1-2	14	CASSIGLGDYGYTF	TGTGCCAGTAGTATCGGGCTAGGGGACTATGGCTACACCTTC
-	TRBD1	TRBV6-1	TRBJ1-6	15	CASSETGPLNSPLHF	TGTGCCAGCAGTGAGACAGGGCCCCTTAATTCACCCCTCCACTTT
-	-	TRBV6-5	TRBJ2-1	16	CASSYGTGNGHNEQFF	TGTGCCAGCAGTTACGGTACAGGGAATGGCCACAATGAGCAGTTCTTC
-	TRBD1	TRBV28	TRBJ1-2	14	CASSGYTGVGGYTF	TGTGCCAGCAGTGGGTACACAGGGGTTGGGGGCTACACCTTC
-	-	TRBV4-1	TRBJ2-1	18	CASSPRAGKHSSYNEQFF	TGCGCCAGCAGCCCTCGCGCGGGGAAGCACAGCTCCTACAATGAGCAGTTCTTC
-	TRBD2	TRBV3-1/TRBV3-2	TRBJ2-4	22	CASSQSYLISGSSLGGKNIQYF	TGTGCCAGCAGCCAAAGCTACCTTATTAGCGGGTCCTCCCTCGGGGGCAAAAACATTCAGTACTTC
-	TRBD1	TRBV2	TRBJ2-3	14	CASKIDRGSDTQYF	TGTGCCAGCAAGATAGACAGGGGGTCAGATACGCAGTATTTT
-	-	TRBV12-3/TRBV12-4	TRBJ2-2	11	CASGVTGELFF	TGTGCCAGCGGAGTTACCGGGGAGCTGTTTTTT
once	TRBD2	TRBV7-6	TRBJ2-3	21	CASSLRGGSGALFTSTDTQYF	TGTGCCAGCAGCCTAAGAGGTGGTAGCGGGGCGTTATTTACTAGCACAGATACGCAGTATTTT
-	TRBD2	TRBV7-3	TRBJ2-1	17	CASSLGATSGGYNEQFF	TGTGCCAGCAGCTTAGGGGCAACCAGCGGGGGCTACAATGAGCAGTTCTTC
-	TRBD2	TRBV10-3	TRBJ2-1	11	CAMRGENEQFF	TGTGCCATGCGGGGGGAGAATGAGCAGTTCTTC
-	-	TRBV13	TRBJ2-7	13	CASSGGKGYEQYF	TGTGCCAGCAGCGGAGGGAAAGGCTACGAGCAGTACTTC
-	TRBD1	TRBV6-1	TRBJ1-3	16	CASSELQGATGNTIYF	TGTGCCAGCAGTGAGCTACAGGGGGCTACTGGAAACACCATATATTTT
-	-	TRBV6-1	TRBJ2-3	14	CASSDRASTDTQYF	TGTGCCAGCAGTGACAGGGCTAGCACAGATACGCAGTATTTT
few	-	TRBV4-3	TRBJ2-3	14	CASSQDLNTDTQYF	TGCGCCAGCAGCCAAGACCTAAATACAGATACGCAGTATTTT
-	-	TRBV21-1	TRBJ2-7	14	CASSKRPGPYEQYF	TGTGCCAGCAGCAAAAGGCCAGGGCCCTACGAGCAGTACTTC
-	TRBD1	TRBV27	TRBJ1-2	14	CASSPILRDRDHTF	TGTGCCAGCAGTCCGATCCTCCGGGACAGGGACCACACCTTC
-	-	TRBV18	TRBJ1-1	13	CASSPFSETEAFF	TGTGCCAGCTCACCATTTAGCGAAACTGAAGCTTTCTTT
-	-	TRBV3-1/TRBV3-2	TRBJ2-1	16	CASSQRGRPGYNEQFF	TGTGCCAGCAGCCAACGGGGGAGGCCCGGATACAATGAGCAGTTCTTC
-	TRBD1	TRBV5-1	TRBJ2-1	15	CASTDRAGGGNEQFF	TGCGCCAGCACCGATAGGGCAGGGGGTGGCAATGAGCAGTTCTTC
-	TRBD1	TRBV27	TRBJ1-6	13	CASGDRVFSPLHF	TGTGCCAGCGGGGACAGGGTTTTTTCACCCCTCCACTTT
-	-	TRBV7-9	TRBJ1-1	14	CASSPESAYTEAFF	TGTGCCAGCAGTCCGGAGTCGGCGTACACTGAAGCTTTCTTT
-	-	TRBV30	TRBJ1-4	13	CAGVRSLNEKLFF	TGTGCCGGGGTCAGGTCTCTTAATGAAAAACTGTTTTTT
-	-	TRBV28	TRBJ2-2	13	CASSPYYTGELFF	TGTGCCAGCAGCCCCTATTATACCGGGGAGCTGTTTTTT
-	-	TRBV4-3	TRBJ1-2	14	CASSKGRGDYGYTF	TGCGCCAGCAGTAAGGGGCGGGGGGACTATGGCTACACCTTC
-	-	TRBV2	TRBJ2-7	13	CASVQGSSYEQYF	TGTGCCAGCGTGCAGGGGTCGTCCTACGAGCAGTACTTC
-	TRBD2	TRBV6-5	TRBJ2-3	16	CASSYSTSGGTDTQYF	TGTGCCAGCAGTTACTCCACTAGCGGGGGCACAGATACGCAGTATTTT
-	TRBD2	TRBV7-3	TRBJ2-3	14	CASSFASGEDTQYF	TGTGCCAGCAGCTTCGCTAGCGGGGAAGATACGCAGTATTTT
-	-	TRBV23-1	TRBJ2-3	15	CASSQSDTLTDTQYF	TGCGCCAGCAGTCAATCGGACACGCTCACAGATACGCAGTATTTT
-	TRBD1	TRBV7-2	TRBJ2-1	15	CASSPGQRSYNEQFF	TGTGCCAGCAGCCCGGGACAGAGATCCTACAATGAGCAGTTCTTC
-	-	TRBV11-3	TRBJ2-3	15	CASSFGAQGPDTQYF	TGTGCCAGCAGCTTCGGTGCGCAGGGGCCAGATACGCAGTATTTT
-	TRBD1	TRBV2	TRBJ1-6	15	CASSEVGQGNSPLHF	TGTGCCAGCAGTGAAGTCGGACAGGGTAATTCACCCCTCCACTTT
-	TRBD1	TRBV15	TRBJ1-4	16	CATSRDPTGPNEKLFF	TGTGCCACCAGCAGAGATCCGACAGGGCCGAATGAAAAACTGTTTTTT
-	-	TRBV6-6	TRBJ1-1	13	CASSGNLNTEAFF	TGTGCCAGCAGTGGCAATTTGAACACTGAAGCTTTCTTT
-	TRBD1	TRBV3-1/TRBV3-2	TRBJ2-7	18	CASSQGWSRTGGRYEQYF	TGTGCCAGCAGCCAAGGCTGGTCCCGGACAGGGGGTAGGTACGAGCAGTACTTC
-	-	TRBV19	TRBJ1-6	14	CASTGLSYNSPLHF	TGTGCCAGTACAGGCCTCTCCTATAATTCACCCCTCCACTTT
-	-	TRBV19	TRBJ1-1	15	CASTPAVGARTEAFF	TGTGCCAGTACCCCAGCCGTGGGGGCGAGGACTGAAGCTTTCTTT
once	TRBD1	TRBV25-1	TRBJ1-6	15	CASSARQGGNSPLHF	TGTGCCAGCAGTGCCCGACAGGGAGGTAATTCACCCCTCCACTTT
-	-	TRBV19	TRBJ1-5	14	CASSIGKRVQPQHF	TGTGCCAGTAGTATCGGCAAGAGGGTACAGCCCCAGCATTTT
-	-	TRBV5-4	TRBJ2-7	13	CASSSPGQSRQYF	TGTGCCAGCAGCTCCCCTGGACAGTCCCGGCAGTACTTC
-	-	TRBV21-1	TRBJ2-3	19	CASSKYLFAGGQSTDTQYF	TGTGCCAGCAGCAAATATCTCTTCGCGGGGGGACAGAGCACAGATACGCAGTATTTT
-	-	TRBV4-2	TRBJ1-1	15	CASSQGWAGGTEAFF	TGTGCCAGCAGCCAAGGGTGGGCGGGGGGAACTGAAGCTTTCTTT
-	-	TRBV29-1	TRBJ1-1	16	CSVAQVGGGLNTEAFF	TGCAGCGTCGCACAGGTTGGGGGGGGGCTGAACACTGAAGCTTTCTTT
-	TRBD1	TRBV29-1	TRBJ1-2	13	CSGYRGIGYGYTF	TGCAGCGGATACAGGGGAATAGGGTATGGCTACACCTTC
few	TRBD1	TRBV7-2	TRBJ1-2	14	CASSLGQGAGGYTF	TGTGCCAGCAGCCTGGGACAGGGGGCGGGAGGCTACACCTTC
-	-	TRBV29-1	TRBJ2-3	13	CSVEGGSTDTQYF	TGCAGCGTTGAAGGCGGCAGCACAGATACGCAGTATTTT
few	TRBD1	TRBV2	TRBJ2-3	16	CASSATGGFGTDTQYF	TGTGCCAGCAGCGCAACAGGGGGGTTTGGCACAGATACGCAGTATTTT
-	TRBD1	TRBV6-1	TRBJ1-6	18	CASSEGVGDRVSDSPLHF	TGTGCCAGCAGTGAAGGGGTCGGTGACAGGGTTAGTGATTCACCCCTCCACTTT
-	TRBD1	TRBV10-2	TRBJ2-5	13	CASRETGQETQYF	TGCGCCAGCAGGGAGACAGGGCAAGAGACCCAGTACTTC
-	-	TRBV4-2	TRBJ1-1	16	CASSGASNLYNTEAFF	TGTGCCAGCAGCGGAGCGTCCAACCTATACAACACTGAAGCTTTCTTT